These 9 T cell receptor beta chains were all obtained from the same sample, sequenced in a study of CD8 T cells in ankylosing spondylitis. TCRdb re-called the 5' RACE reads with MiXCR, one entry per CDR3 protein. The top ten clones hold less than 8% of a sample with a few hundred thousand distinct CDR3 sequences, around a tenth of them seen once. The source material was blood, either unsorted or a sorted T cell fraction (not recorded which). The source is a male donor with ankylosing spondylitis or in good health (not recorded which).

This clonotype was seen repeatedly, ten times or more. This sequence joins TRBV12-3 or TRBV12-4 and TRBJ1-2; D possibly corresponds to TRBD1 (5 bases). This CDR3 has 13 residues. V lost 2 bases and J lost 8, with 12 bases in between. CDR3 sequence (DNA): TGTGCCAGCAGTTTACGCCCAGGGTCGGGCTACACCTTC. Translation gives CASSLRPGSGYTF.

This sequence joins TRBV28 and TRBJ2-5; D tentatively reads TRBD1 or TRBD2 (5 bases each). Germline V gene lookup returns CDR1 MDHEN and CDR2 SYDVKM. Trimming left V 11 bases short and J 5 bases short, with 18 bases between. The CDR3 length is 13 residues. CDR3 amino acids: CASKKSGAETQYF. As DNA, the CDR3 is TGTGCCTCCAAGAAATCCGGGGCGGAGACCCAGTACTTC.

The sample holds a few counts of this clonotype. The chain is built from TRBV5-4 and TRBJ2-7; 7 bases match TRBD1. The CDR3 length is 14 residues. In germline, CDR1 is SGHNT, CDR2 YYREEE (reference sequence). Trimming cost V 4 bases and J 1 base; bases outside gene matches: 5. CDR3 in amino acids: CASSIGTDSYEQYF. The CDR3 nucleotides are TGTGCCAGCAGCATTGGGACAGATTCCTACGAGCAGTACTTC.

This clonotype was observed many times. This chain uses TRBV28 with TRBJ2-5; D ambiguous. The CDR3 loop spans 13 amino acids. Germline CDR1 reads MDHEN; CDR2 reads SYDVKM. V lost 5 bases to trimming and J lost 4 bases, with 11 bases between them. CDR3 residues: CASSPPGLETQYF. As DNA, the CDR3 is TGTGCCAGCAGTCCGCCTGGTTTAGAGACCCAGTACTTC.

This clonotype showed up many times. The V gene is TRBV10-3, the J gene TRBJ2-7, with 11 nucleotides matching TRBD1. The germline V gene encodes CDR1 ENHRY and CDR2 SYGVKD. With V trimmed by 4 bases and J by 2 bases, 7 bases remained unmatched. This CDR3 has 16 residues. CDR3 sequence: CAISVSRGQGAYEQYF. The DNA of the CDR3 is TGTGCCATCAGTGTTTCTAGGGGACAGGGGGCCTACGAGCAGTACTTC.

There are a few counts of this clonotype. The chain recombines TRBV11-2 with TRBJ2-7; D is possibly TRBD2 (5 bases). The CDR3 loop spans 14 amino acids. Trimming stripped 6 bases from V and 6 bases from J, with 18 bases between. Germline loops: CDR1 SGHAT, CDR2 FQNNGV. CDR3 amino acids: CASREAERWSEQYF. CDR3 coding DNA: TGTGCCAGCAGGGAAGCGGAACGGTGGTCCGAGCAGTACTTC.

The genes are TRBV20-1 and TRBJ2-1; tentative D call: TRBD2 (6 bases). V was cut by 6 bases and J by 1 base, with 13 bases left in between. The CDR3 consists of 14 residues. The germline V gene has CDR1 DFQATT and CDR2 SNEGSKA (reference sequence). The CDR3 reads CSASGTFSYNEQFF. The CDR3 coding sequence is TGCAGTGCGTCCGGGACTTTTTCCTACAATGAGCAGTTCTTC.

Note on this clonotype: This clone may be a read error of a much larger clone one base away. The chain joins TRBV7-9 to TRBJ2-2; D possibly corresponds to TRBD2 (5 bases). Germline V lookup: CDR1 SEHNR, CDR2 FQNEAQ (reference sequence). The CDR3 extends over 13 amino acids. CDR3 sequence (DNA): TGTGCCAGCAGGAGCGCGAACACCGGGGAGCTGTATTTT. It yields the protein CASRSANTGELYF. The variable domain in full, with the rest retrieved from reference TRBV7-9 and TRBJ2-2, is DTGVSQNPRHKITKRGQNVTFRCDPISEHNRLYWYRQTLGQGPEFLTYFQNEAQLEKSRLLSDRFSAERPKGSFSTLEIQRTEQGDSAMYLCASRSANTGELYFGEGSRLTVL.

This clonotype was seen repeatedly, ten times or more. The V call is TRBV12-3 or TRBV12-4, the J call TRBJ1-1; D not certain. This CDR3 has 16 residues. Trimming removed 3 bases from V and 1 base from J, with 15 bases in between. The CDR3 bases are TGTGCCAGCAGTTTCGGCGGCCAGAGGAAGAACACTGAAGCTTTCTTT. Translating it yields CASSFGGQRKNTEAFF.